A single sample gave rise to the 17 T cell receptor beta chains below, sequenced in a study of control samples from healthy donors and cancer patients. Clones were read by immunoSEQ multiplex PCR, and TCRdb kept only the in-frame ones, dropping some. The sample has about 110,000 clones, 90% seen once. Sample: blood. These receptors were taken from a human donor in good health. The donor label of this sample is uncertain.

This chain uses TRBV4-1 with TRBJ2-2; no definite D call. Between the trimmed V and J ends, which lost 6 bases and 1 base, there was a span of 9 bases. CDR1 is MGHRA, CDR2 YSYEKL, per germline. The CDR3 consists of 14 residues. For the CDR3, the DNA is TGCGCCAGCAGGCTAGGGCAGAACACCGGGGAGCTGTTTTTT. Translating it yields CASRLGQNTGELFF.

The chain combines TRBV10-3 with TRBJ2-3, with 10 bases matching TRBD2. The CDR3 runs to 16 residues. V lost 2 bases, J lost 4 bases, and 6 bases stayed unmatched. The germline V gene encodes CDR1 ENHRY and CDR2 SYGVKD. CDR3 DNA sequence: TGTGCCATCAGTGAGCTACTAGCGGGGATCGCAGATACGCAGTATTTT. Protein product: CAISELLAGIADTQYF.

The chain recombines TRBV30 with TRBJ1-4, with D perhaps TRBD1 (5 bases). Germline V lookup: CDR1 GTSNPN, CDR2 SVGIG (reference sequence). V was cut by 7 bases and J by 4 bases, with 13 bases left in between. The CDR3 has 13 residues. CDR3 loop: CAYLGQSNEKLFF. The CDR3 nucleotides read TGTGCCTACCTGGGGCAGAGTAATGAAAAACTGTTTTTT.

The chain recombines TRBV6-2 or TRBV6-3 with TRBJ2-7; 8 bases fit TRBD1. Per the germline V gene, CDR1 is MNHEY and CDR2 is SVGEGT. The CDR3 is made up of 14 amino acids. After removal of 6 bases from V and 2 bases from J, the junction contained 6 bases not matched to a gene. CDR3 in DNA: TGTGCCAGCAGCTTCGGGACAGGACCCTACGAGCAGTACGTC. Amino acid sequence: CASSFGTGPYEQYV.

This rearrangement joins TRBV5-1 to TRBJ2-1, with TRBD2 matching over 9 bases. This CDR3 spans 14 amino acids. Germline V gives CDR1 SGHRS, CDR2 YFSETQ. Losses at the gene ends were 3 bases for V and 7 bases for J; bases not matched to a gene: 5. CDR3 sequence reads: CASSSGLALNEQFF. CDR3 DNA sequence: TGCGCCAGCAGCTCGGGACTAGCTTTGAATGAGCAGTTCTTC.

The chain recombines TRBV3-1 (or the pseudogene TRBV3-2) with TRBJ1-1; D is unclear. Germline values: CDR1 LGHDT, CDR2 YNNKEL (reference sequence). There are 11 residues in the CDR3. V was shortened by 3 bases and J by 4 bases, with 3 bases between the two germline ends. The CDR3 DNA sequence: TGTGCCAGCAGCCATATCACTGAAGCTTTCTTT. Translated, it gives CASSHITEAFF.

The V call is TRBV15, the J call TRBJ1-5; 8 bases agree with TRBD1. The CDR3 sequence is 14 residues long. Germline CDR1 LNHNV, CDR2 YYDKDF (reference sequence). Trimming removed 9 bases from V and 0 bases from J; junction bases left unmatched: 4. CDR3 region: CATQGDFSNQPQHF. CDR3 in DNA: TGTGCCACACAGGGGGACTTTAGCAATCAGCCCCAGCATTTT.

The chain combines TRBV5-1 with TRBJ2-7; D gene unclear. The CDR3 is 13 residues long. The V end lost 4 bases, the J end lost 0 bases, and 8 bases lay between the germline ends. Per the germline V gene, CDR1 is SGHRS and CDR2 is YFSETQ. The CDR3 here is CASSPHPSYEQYF. The CDR3 DNA is TGCGCCAGCAGCCCCCACCCCTCCTACGAGCAGTACTTC.

The chain recombines TRBV6-5 with TRBJ2-7; tentatively, D is TRBD2 (6 bases). The germline V and J ends were trimmed by 5 bases and 7 bases, with 12 bases remaining between them. Germline CDR1 is MNHEY and CDR2 is SVGAGI. The CDR3 is 12 residues long. The CDR3 spells CASSNPAGEQYF. The DNA for the CDR3 is TGTGCCAGCAGTAACCCCGCGGGAGAGCAGTACTTC.

CDR3: CASSHTRGLVKFF. The CDR3 coding sequence is TGTGCCAGCAGCCACACCCGAGGACTAGTAAAGTTCTTC. The chain recombines TRBV16 with TRBJ2-1; 7 bases are shared with TRBD2. The V gene end was trimmed by 3 bases and the J gene end by 14 bases; junction bases not matched to a gene: 10. The CDR3 totals 13 residues. Germline loops: CDR1 KGHSY, CDR2 FQNENV. Combining the CDR3 with reference TRBV16 and TRBJ2-1 gives the whole variable domain GEEVAQTPKHLVRGEGQKAKLYCAPIKGHSYVFWYQQVLKNEFKFLISFQNENVFDETGMPKERFSAKCLPNSPCSLEIQATKLEDSAVYFCASSHTRGLVKFFGPGTRLTVL.

This sequence joins TRBV12-5 and TRBJ2-2, with D unresolved. The CDR3 runs 16 residues. V gave up 6 bases and J gave up 4 bases, with 18 bases separating them. CDR1 and CDR2 (germline): LGHNT, FRNRAP. Here the CDR3 DNA reads TGTGCTAGTGGCATCCAACCCGTCCGCGTCACCGGGGAGCTGTTTTTT. Its protein product is CASGIQPVRVTGELFF.

The chain recombines TRBV3-1 (or the pseudogene TRBV3-2) with TRBJ1-6; D possibly corresponds to TRBD1 (5 bases). The V end lost 4 bases, the J end lost 4 bases, and 8 bases lay between the germline ends. Germline V gives CDR1 LGHDT, CDR2 YNNKEL (reference sequence). This CDR3 comprises 14 residues. DNA of the CDR3: TGTGCCAGCAGCCCAACAGGATATAATTCACCCCTCCACTTT. The encoded protein is CASSPTGYNSPLHF.

CDR3 sequence (DNA): TGTGCCAGCAGTGACGGTGGAAACACCATATATTTT. Amino acid sequence: CASSDGGNTIYF. J is TRBJ1-3 and V is TRBV2, with D hard to call. From germline, CDR1 is SNHLY and CDR2 FYNNEI. CDR3 size: 12 residues. V lost 3 bases, J lost 3 bases, and 3 bases lay in between.

The genes are TRBV7-2 and TRBJ2-7; D may be TRBD1 (5 bases). Germline loops: CDR1 SGHTA, CDR2 FQGNSA. Trimming pared 2 bases from V and 1 base from J, leaving 12 bases between. The length of the CDR3 is 15 residues. The CDR3 spells CASSLIRVGSYEQYF. DNA of the CDR3: TGTGCCAGCAGCTTAATCAGGGTGGGTTCCTACGAGCAGTACTTC. Combining the CDR3 with reference TRBV7-2 and TRBJ2-7 gives the whole variable domain GAGVSQSPSNKVTEKGKDVELRCDPISGHTALYWYRQSLGQGLEFLIYFQGNSAPDKSGLPSDRFSAERTGGSVSTLTIQRTQQEDSAVYLCASSLIRVGSYEQYFGPGTRLTVT.

The rearrangement uses TRBV28 and TRBJ1-2; D is uncertain. Germline-derived CDR1 and CDR2 are MDHEN and SYDVKM. V was clipped by 6 bases and J by 8 bases, with 10 bases between them. The CDR3 covers 11 residues. CDR3 amino acids: CASSDEQGYTF. For the CDR3, the DNA is TGTGCCAGCAGCGACGAGCAGGGCTACACCTTC.

This clone was recorded only once. The V gene is TRBV2, the J gene TRBJ2-4; D could derive from TRBD1 or TRBD2 (6 bases each). Germline loops: CDR1 SNHLY, CDR2 FYNNEI. The CDR3 loop spans 15 amino acids. V was pared by 4 bases and J by 5 bases, with 15 bases between. CDR3 loop: CASSAPGAGENIQYF. In DNA form, the CDR3 reads TGTGCCAGCAGTGCCCCGGGGGCTGGGGAAAACATTCAGTACTTC.

The chain links TRBV6-6 to TRBJ1-1; D uncertain. CDR1 is MNHNY and CDR2 is SVGAGI in the germline V gene (reference sequence). The CDR3 sequence is 12 residues long. V gave up 3 bases and J gave up 2 bases, with 4 bases separating them. This CDR3 reads CASSYSNTEAFF. CDR3 coding DNA: TGTGCCAGCAGTTATTCCAACACTGAAGCTTTCTTT.